These 29 T cell receptor beta chains were all obtained from the same sample, sequenced in a study of blood T cell repertoires in COVID-19. Assay: immunoSEQ multiplex PCR; the TCRdb copy retains only in-frame clones and omits some. The table shows just over 90,000 clones, with 70% to 80% occurring only once. Material for sequencing was peripheral blood. The receptor source for this set is a human donor in a cohort sampled during active COVID-19.

Ten or more counts support this clone. The V gene is TRBV5-3, the J gene TRBJ2-5; 10 bases line up with TRBD2. Being an ORF, TRBV5-3 has a function that is uncertain. V trimming: 3 bases; J trimming: 1 base; junction bases outside the gene matches: 0. The CDR3 length is 14 residues. In nucleotides, the CDR3 is TGTGCCAGAAGCTGGACTAGCGGCCAAGAGACCCAGTACTTC. Its protein is CARSWTSGQETQYF.

This chain links TRBV28 with TRBJ2-7; D is perhaps TRBD1 (5 bases). The V and J ends lost 5 bases and 0 bases respectively, with 14 bases between them. CDR1 is MDHEN and CDR2 is SYDVKM in the germline V gene. The CDR3 is 15 amino acids. The CDR3 reads CASSTPTALSYEQYF. DNA for the CDR3: TGTGCCAGCAGTACCCCGACAGCTCTCTCCTACGAGCAGTACTTC.

The chain uses TRBV28 and TRBJ1-1, with TRBD1 as a possible D gene (5 bases). There are 13 residues in the CDR3. Germline V gene sequence: CDR1 MDHEN, CDR2 SYDVKM. Trimming cost V 6 bases and J 4 bases, with 12 bases left between them. The CDR3 coding sequence is TGTGCCAGCAGGGGGCGGGGAGGCACTGAAGCTTTCTTT. As protein: CASRGRGGTEAFF. The full variable domain, its missing parts supplied by reference TRBV28 and TRBJ1-1, is DVKVTQSSRYLVKRTGEKVFLECVQDMDHENMFWYRQDPGLGLRLIYFSYDVKMKEKGDIPEGYSVSREKKERFSLILESASTNQTSMYLCASRGRGGTEAFFGQGTRLTVV.

This rearrangement joins TRBV24-1 to TRBJ2-1; perhaps TRBD1 as D (5 bases). The germline V and J ends were trimmed by 2 bases and 0 bases, with 13 bases remaining between them. Germline lookup yields CDR1 KGHDR and CDR2 SFDVKD. This CDR3 has 17 amino acids. CDR3 coding DNA: TGTGCCACCAGTGATTCAACAGGCGAGAGCTCCTACAATGAGCAGTTCTTC. It is translated as CATSDSTGESSYNEQFF.

This chain joins TRBV5-4 and TRBJ2-7; D is possibly TRBD1 (5 bases). Germline CDR1 reads SGHNT; CDR2 reads YYREEE (reference sequence). The CDR3 consists of 14 residues. V was clipped by 0 bases and J by 2 bases, with 9 bases between them. DNA of the CDR3: TGTGCCAGCAGCTTGGCCAACAGGCCCTACGAGCAGTACTTC. As protein: CASSLANRPYEQYF.

The chain combines TRBV5-1 with TRBJ1-2; 9 bases match TRBD1. J was trimmed by 8 bases and V by 4 bases; bases with no gene match: 9. The V gene's germline CDR1 is SGHRS and CDR2 YFSETQ. The CDR3 has 14 amino acids. The chain's CDR3 is CASSRWTGEGGYTF. The CDR3 bases are TGCGCCAGCAGCCGGTGGACAGGGGAAGGAGGCTACACCTTC.

This rearrangement joins TRBV6-6 to TRBJ2-1, with 9 bases lining up with TRBD2. The junction had 1 base not matched to a gene; V was cut back by 0 bases and J by 4 bases. Germline CDR1 MNHNY, CDR2 SVGAGI (reference sequence). CDR3 length equals 15 residues. The CDR3, as DNA: TGTGCCAGCAGTTACTCGACTAGCGGATACAATGAGCAGTTCTTC. This sequence encodes CASSYSTSGYNEQFF.

J is TRBJ1-5 and V is TRBV28; 8 nucleotides line up with TRBD1. Losses at the gene ends were 4 bases for V and 5 bases for J; bases not matched to a gene: 13. Germline V gene lookup returns CDR1 MDHEN and CDR2 SYDVKM. This CDR3 has 17 residues. CDR3 region: CASSSFGTGMNHQPQHF. The CDR3 DNA follows: TGTGCCAGCAGTTCATTTGGGACAGGTATGAATCATCAGCCCCAGCATTTT.

The CDR3 DNA is TGTGCCAGCAAGGGCCCAGGGCCGGGTGAGCAGTTCTTC. The encoded protein is CASKGPGPGEQFF. This chain connects TRBV12-3 or TRBV12-4 to TRBJ2-1, with D possibly matching TRBD1 (5 bases). With 7 bases removed from V and 9 bases from J, the gap between germline ends came to 16 bases. The length of the CDR3 is 13 residues.

This clone is medium-sized by share. V usage is TRBV4-2 and J usage is TRBJ2-3, with 9 bases that match TRBD2. The CDR3 runs to 16 residues. The trim removed 1 base at V and 1 base at J, leaving 3 bases unmatched. The germline CDR1 and CDR2 sequences are LGHNA and YNFKEQ. CDR3 sequence (DNA): TGTGCCAGCAGCCAAGTGGCGGGAGGGGGCACAGATACGCAGTATTTT. Amino acids: CASSQVAGGGTDTQYF.

This chain uses TRBV12-3 or TRBV12-4 with TRBJ2-7; possible D gene TRBD2, 6 bases. CDR3 length equals 12 residues. The ends were cut back, 7 bases at V and 8 bases at J, with 15 bases in the middle. CDR3 region: CASTRGTQQQYF. Written as DNA, the CDR3 is TGTGCCAGCACCCGGGGGACTCAGCAGCAGTACTTC.

This clone was observed a few times. The chain is built from TRBV3-1 (or the pseudogene TRBV3-2) and TRBJ2-5; 7 positions match TRBD2. The trim removed 1 base at V and 3 bases at J, leaving 5 bases unmatched. Germline V lookup: CDR1 LGHDT, CDR2 YNNKEL (reference sequence). The CDR3 has 15 amino acids. The DNA for the CDR3 is TGTGCCAGCAGCCAAGTCGACAGCGGGGAAGAGACCCAGTACTTC. Translation: CASSQVDSGEETQYF.

The V and J genes are TRBV28 and TRBJ1-1; no reliable D call. With 8 bases removed from V and 1 base from J, the gap between germline ends came to 8 bases. Per the germline V gene, CDR1 is MDHEN and CDR2 is SYDVKM. The CDR3 totals 12 residues. CDR3 in DNA: TGTGCCAGCCGACTAGAGAACACTGAAGCTTTCTTT. Its protein product is CASRLENTEAFF. The whole variable domain, filled in from reference TRBV28 and TRBJ1-1, reads DVKVTQSSRYLVKRTGEKVFLECVQDMDHENMFWYRQDPGLGLRLIYFSYDVKMKEKGDIPEGYSVSREKKERFSLILESASTNQTSMYLCASRLENTEAFFGQGTRLTVV.

Only a few counts were recorded for this clone. The J gene is TRBJ2-7, the V gene TRBV5-4, with D possibly matching TRBD1 (6 bases). The V end was cut by 5 bases, the J end by 4 bases, with 19 bases between. The germline V gene encodes CDR1 SGHNT and CDR2 YYREEE (reference sequence). The CDR3 length is 15 residues. The chain's CDR3 is CASRKQGRGSYEQYF. The CDR3 region has the DNA TGTGCCAGCAGAAAACAGGGAAGGGGGTCTTACGAGCAGTACTTC. The complete variable domain, with remaining parts taken from reference TRBV5-4 and TRBJ2-7, reads ETGVTQSPTHLIKTRGQQVTLRCSSQSGHNTVSWYQQALGQGPQFIFQYYREEENGRGNFPPRFSGLQFPNYSSELNVNALELDDSALYLCASRKQGRGSYEQYFGPGTRLTVT.

V usage is TRBV5-1 and J usage is TRBJ2-7; 7 bases match TRBD1. The trim removed 4 bases at V and 7 bases at J, leaving 14 bases unmatched. There are 15 residues in the CDR3. Germline loops: CDR1 SGHRS, CDR2 YFSETQ. CDR3 nucleotides: TGCGCCAGCAGCCTGGGACAGATGTCCTCCTTTGAGCAGTACTTC. Encoded protein: CASSLGQMSSFEQYF. Using reference TRBV5-1 and TRBJ2-7 for the parts outside the CDR3, the full variable domain is KAGVTQTPRYLIKTRGQQVTLSCSPISGHRSVSWYQQTPGQGLQFLFEYFSETQRNKGNFPGRFSGRQFSNSRSEMNVSTLELGDSALYLCASSLGQMSSFEQYFGPGTRLTVT.

This chain connects TRBV2 to TRBJ1-3; 7 bases are shared with TRBD1. This CDR3 contains 14 residues. Losses at the gene ends were 2 bases for V and 4 bases for J; bases not matched to a gene: 2. The germline V gene encodes CDR1 SNHLY and CDR2 FYNNEI. CDR3 nucleotides: TGTGCCAGCAGTGAAACAGGGGCCGGAAACACCATATATTTT. Amino acid sequence: CASSETGAGNTIYF.

The gene calls are TRBV27 and TRBJ2-1; 8 bases match TRBD2. V lost 3 bases to trimming and J lost 4 bases; unmatched junction nucleotides: 8. This CDR3 region has 16 residues. Per germline, CDR1 MNHEY and CDR2 SMNVEV (reference sequence). The CDR3 reads CASSFPPGLGYNEQFF. CDR3 DNA sequence: TGTGCCAGCAGTTTTCCGCCGGGACTAGGGTACAATGAGCAGTTCTTC.

This chain uses TRBV30 with TRBJ1-3, with no clear D. The CDR3 is 16 amino acids. The V gene lost 3 bases and the J gene lost 0 bases, with 15 bases spanning the gap. Germline-derived CDR1 and CDR2 are GTSNPN and SVGIG (reference sequence). CDR3 DNA: TGTGCCTGGAGCTTATCCGGGGTTTCCTCTGGAAACACCATATATTTT. This sequence encodes CAWSLSGVSSGNTIYF.

In nucleotides, the CDR3 is TGTGCCACCACCCCCACAGGGATAGGTGGCTACACCTTC. It encodes CATTPTGIGGYTF. The V and J genes are TRBV28 and TRBJ1-2, with a possible D match to TRBD1 (6 bases). The germline gives CDR1 MDHEN, CDR2 SYDVKM. Trimming cost V 10 bases and J 7 bases, with 19 bases left between them. The CDR3 loop spans 13 amino acids.

The rearrangement links TRBV28 to TRBJ2-7, with D maybe TRBD2 (6 bases). V lost 5 bases and J 6 bases, leaving 11 bases between the germline ends. The CDR3 runs to 12 residues. Germline CDR1 is MDHEN and CDR2 is SYDVKM. CDR3 residues: CASSPLGGEQYF. The CDR3 DNA reads as TGTGCCAGCAGTCCCCTCGGGGGCGAGCAGTACTTC.

The gene calls are TRBV3-1 (or the pseudogene TRBV3-2) and TRBJ2-7; 8 bases are a match to TRBD1. CDR3 length: 16 amino acids. J was trimmed by 1 base and V by 4 bases; bases with no gene match: 9. Germline CDR1 LGHDT, CDR2 YNNKEL (reference sequence). The CDR3 region is CASSLRTGTGSYEQYF. DNA of the CDR3: TGTGCCAGCAGCCTTCGAACCGGGACAGGATCCTACGAGCAGTACTTC.

This clone was picked up one time. CDR3 amino acids: CASSLYSVTGELFF. CDR3 nucleotides: TGTGCCAGCAGCTTGTATTCGGTCACCGGGGAGCTGTTTTTT. The J gene is TRBJ2-2, the V gene TRBV5-8; D gene uncertain. CDR1 and CDR2 (germline): SGHTS, YDEGEE. The CDR3 covers 14 residues. V lost 1 base and J 4 bases, leaving 8 bases between the germline ends.

The gene calls are TRBV5-4 and TRBJ1-2, with TRBD1 identical over 10 bases. The J segment lost 8 bases and the V segment lost 4 bases, leaving 8 bases of the junction unmatched. Germline V lookup: CDR1 SGHNT, CDR2 YYREEE (reference sequence). The CDR3 is made up of 14 amino acids. CDR3 sequence reads: CASSLRQGAGGYTF. CDR3 coding DNA: TGTGCCAGCAGCCTTAGACAGGGGGCCGGAGGCTACACCTTC. Full variable domain (missing parts from reference TRBV5-4 and TRBJ1-2): ETGVTQSPTHLIKTRGQQVTLRCSSQSGHNTVSWYQQALGQGPQFIFQYYREEENGRGNFPPRFSGLQFPNYSSELNVNALELDDSALYLCASSLRQGAGGYTFGSGTRLTVV.

CDR3 sequence reads: CASSASPPIVGARSEQYF. CDR3 nucleotide sequence: TGTGCCAGCAGTGCAAGCCCCCCGATTGTGGGGGCTCGCTCCGAGCAGTACTTC. The chain recombines TRBV6-1 with TRBJ2-7, with D maybe TRBD1 (6 bases). Trimming took 4 bases from V and 6 from J, leaving 28 bases between them. The CDR3 spans 18 residues. The V gene's germline CDR1 is MNHNS and CDR2 SASEGT.

The V gene is TRBV2, the J gene TRBJ2-7, with D unresolved. The V end lost 8 bases, the J end lost 0 bases, and 14 bases lay between the germline ends. CDR3 length equals 14 residues. CDR1 and CDR2 from the germline V gene are SNHLY and FYNNEI. The CDR3 sequence is CASLTSPSSYEQYF. The CDR3 bases are TGTGCCAGCCTGACTTCCCCGAGCTCCTACGAGCAGTACTTC.

The chain joins TRBV5-8 to TRBJ1-5; no reliable D call. The germline V and J ends were trimmed by 4 bases and 4 bases, with 18 bases remaining between them. The CDR3 is 16 amino acids. Looked up from germline, CDR1 is SGHTS and CDR2 is YDEGEE. The CDR3 here is CASSPYEYFRNQPQHF. The CDR3 bases are TGTGCCAGCAGCCCTTATGAATACTTCCGTAATCAGCCCCAGCATTTT.

The chain has TRBV2 and TRBJ2-1, with 11 bases fitting TRBD2. The CDR3 extends over 17 amino acids. The ends lost 6 bases at V and 3 bases at J; junction bases unmatched: 10. Germline CDR1 SNHLY, CDR2 FYNNEI. The CDR3 DNA sequence: TGTGCCAGCAGAGATGGGGCTAGCGGGAGGAGCTACAATGAGCAGTTCTTC. This sequence encodes CASRDGASGRSYNEQFF.

V usage is TRBV7-9 and J usage is TRBJ2-5, with a weak D call TRBD2 (6 bases). Per germline, CDR1 SEHNR and CDR2 FQNEAQ (reference sequence). The V gene lost 2 bases and the J gene lost 2 bases, with 12 bases spanning the gap. The CDR3 runs 15 residues. CDR3 DNA: TGTGCCAGCAGCTTACCACTAGCCACTCAAGAGACCCAGTACTTC. Translated, it gives CASSLPLATQETQYF.

The chain employs TRBV25-1 and TRBJ2-3, with a possible D match to TRBD2 (5 bases). The CDR3 runs 11 residues. Germline values: CDR1 MGHDK, CDR2 SYGVNS. Trimming pared 6 bases from V and 4 bases from J, leaving 5 bases between. The CDR3 region has the DNA TGTGCCAGCAGGAGGGCAGATACGCAGTATTTT. The encoded protein is CASRRADTQYF.